The clone carrying this TCR beta chain has more than one count but fewer than ten. Antigen specificity is unknown. V lost 6 bases and J lost 2, with 17 bases in between. CDR3 length: 15 amino acids. Germline V gives CDR1 LNHDA, CDR2 SQIVND (reference sequence). This sample was included in a study of type 1 and type 2 diabetes patients. Study-level information: Samples came from type 1 diabetic, type 2 diabetic or nondiabetic people, recruited in China. T cells were magnetically sorted from PBMCs as CD4+ or CD8+ subsets.

Study-wide results and caveats: Type 1 diabetes repertoires were significantly less diverse than type 2 diabetes ones. Unmatched age and gender across groups might bias interpretation.

The PCR template was genomic DNA. Amplification of the beta chain CDR3 used 30 forward and 13 reverse multiplex primers. Each CDR3 protein is one row after TCRdb ran MiXCR on the multiplex PCR reads. Among approximately 260,000 distinct CDR3 sequences listed, roughly 50% were seen once. The sequence was collected from a man younger than 30 with type 2 diabetes. The chain links TRBV19 to TRBJ2-7; TRBD2 might be the D (6 bases). The sequenced sample was peripheral blood mononuclear cells (PBMCs). This CDR3 reads CASSPGGDPAYEQYF. As DNA, the CDR3 is TGTGCCAGTAGCCCCGGCGGGGACCCGGCCTACGAGCAGTACTTC.